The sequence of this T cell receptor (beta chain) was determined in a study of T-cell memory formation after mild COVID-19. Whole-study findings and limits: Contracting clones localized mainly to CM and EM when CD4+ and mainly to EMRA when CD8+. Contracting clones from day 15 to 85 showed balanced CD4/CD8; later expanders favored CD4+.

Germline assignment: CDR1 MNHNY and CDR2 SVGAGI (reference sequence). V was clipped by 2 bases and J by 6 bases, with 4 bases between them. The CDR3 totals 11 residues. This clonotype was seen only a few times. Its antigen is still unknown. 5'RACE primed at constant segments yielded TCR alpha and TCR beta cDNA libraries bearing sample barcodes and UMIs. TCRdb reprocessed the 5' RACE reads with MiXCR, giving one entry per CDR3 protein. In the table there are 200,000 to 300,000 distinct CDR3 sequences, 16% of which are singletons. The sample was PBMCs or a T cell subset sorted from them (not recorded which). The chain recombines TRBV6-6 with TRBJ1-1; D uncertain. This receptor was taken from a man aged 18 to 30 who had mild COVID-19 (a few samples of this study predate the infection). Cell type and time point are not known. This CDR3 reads CASSYVAEAFF. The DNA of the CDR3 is TGTGCCAGCAGTTACGTGGCTGAAGCTTTCTTT.